The source of this T cell receptor beta chain is a study of blood T cell repertoires in COVID-19 (dated by TCRdb to 2019 to 2021). With regard to the full study: The collaborator samples originated in the United States, Italy and Spain and spanned the acute and convalescent phases of COVID-19. The prospective study material was composed of cDNA or gDNA derived from T cells, B-cell-depleted T cells, or PBMCs. Deeply sampled blood TCRbeta repertoires from subjects exposed to, actively infected with, or recovered from COVID-19 were included in the dataset. The repertoires were released in a freely available public database intended as a resource for research on the immune response to SARS-CoV-2. Samples came from the ongoing ImmuneRACE study (first 160 participants) plus 1,254 subjects from 6 global collaborators. The sample metadata nearly always contained a de-identified subject ID, COVID-19 status, age in years and sex. Where HLA class I and class II types were available, the types were taken from metadata supplied by the sample provider, not from assay-based typing.

TCRbeta CDR3 regions were amplified from genomic DNA by means of the immunoSEQ Assay, a bias-controlled multiplex PCR. The original methods were these. Nucleated cell counts per sample were estimated from amplification of reference gene primers within the assay. To quantify the absolute abundance of each unique TCRbeta CDR3 rearrangement, sequence reads were collapsed and filtered. For each sample, productive Simpson clonality was calculated by taking the square root of Simpson's diversity index across productive rearrangements. TCRdb's version of the immuneACCESS table is confined to in-frame rearrangements and falls short of the full clone set. An unresolved V gene accounts for under half of the shortfall where checked; the remainder is of unknown origin. V, J and clone size were drawn from that table, and D and trimming were deduced from the DNA. The sample table shows 45,000 to 60,000 clones, and roughly 86% are seen once. More than 8% of the sample is held by the ten biggest clonotypes.

Each collaborating institution followed its own protocols to collect whole blood in K2EDTA tubes. Collaborator samples were shipped for TCRbeta analysis as frozen whole blood, isolated PBMCs, or DNA extracted from either sample type. Notes on this clone: Its antigen has not been determined. No much larger clonotype is one base removed from it; base qualities were not supplied.

What the research found in general, with its limitations: Clinical and demographic metadata were provided uncurated, with the amount varying by source and participant.

CDR1 is given as SGHAT and CDR2 as FQDESV, both from the germline V gene (reference sequence). The CDR3 contains 16 residues, cysteine and phenylalanine counted. Of the read, only the CDR3 DNA is kept; its 48 bases are in frame from base 1. The germline ends are 9 bases apart after V is trimmed by 2 bases and J by 1 base. The sample comprised peripheral blood. The receptor's source is a woman older than 75 with acute or convalescent COVID-19. The chain couples TRBV11-1 to TRBJ2-6; tentative D gene TRBD1, with 5 bases matching. The DNA reads TGTGCCAGCAGCTTATCGGCAGGGTCTGGGGCCAACGTCCTGACTTTC. It codes for CASSLSAGSGANVLTF.